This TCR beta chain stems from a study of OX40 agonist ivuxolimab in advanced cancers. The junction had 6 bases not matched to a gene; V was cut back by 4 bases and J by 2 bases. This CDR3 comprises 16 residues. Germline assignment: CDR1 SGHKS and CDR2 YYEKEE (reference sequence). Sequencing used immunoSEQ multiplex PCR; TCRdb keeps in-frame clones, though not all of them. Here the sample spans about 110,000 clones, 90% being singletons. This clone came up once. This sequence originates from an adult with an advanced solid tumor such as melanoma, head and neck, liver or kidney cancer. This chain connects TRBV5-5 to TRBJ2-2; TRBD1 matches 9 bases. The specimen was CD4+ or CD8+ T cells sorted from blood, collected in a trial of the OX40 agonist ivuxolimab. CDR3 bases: TGTGCCAGCAGCCAACAGGGGGCGCAAAACACCGGGGAGCTGTTTTTT. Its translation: CASSQQGAQNTGELFF.